The 10 T cell receptor beta chains in this list originate from one sample, sequenced in a study of blood T cells in healthy people across ages. Combining a sample-barcoded 5' primer with a J-beta primer mix, a second PCR ran for about 7 to 12 cycles. TCRdb recomputed calls from the 5' RACE reads with MiXCR, one row per CDR3 protein. The table includes around 620,000 distinct CDR3 sequences, about 25% detected once. The sequenced material came from blood. These receptors were taken from a woman in her 70s in good health.

The DNA of the CDR3 is TGTGCCAGCGCCGGGACAGGGTCCAAAAACATTCAGTACTTC. Translated, it gives CASAGTGSKNIQYF. This chain links TRBV12-3 or TRBV12-4 with TRBJ2-4, with 9 bases matching TRBD1. The junction had 4 bases not matched to a gene; V was cut back by 8 bases and J by 2 bases. CDR3 size: 14 residues.

This clonotype has ten or more counts. The gene calls are TRBV7-3 and TRBJ2-6; 7 bases match TRBD1. V was pared by 1 base and J by 0 bases, with 3 bases of the junction left unmatched. The germline CDR1 and CDR2 sequences are SGHTA and FQGTGA. The CDR3 is 17 residues long. For the CDR3, the DNA is TGTGCCAGCAGCTTAAAGGGACAGTCCTCTGGGGCCAACGTCCTGACTTTC. Its protein is CASSLKGQSSGANVLTF.

This clonotype came up a few times. The rearrangement links TRBV10-3 to TRBJ2-1; no firm D call. CDR3 size: 11 residues. Deletions cut 11 bases from V and 6 bases from J, with 11 bases between. Germline assignment: CDR1 ENHRY and CDR2 SYGVKD. DNA of the CDR3: TGTGCCTCCCGCTTGTCCAATGAGCAGTTCTTC. Its translation: CASRLSNEQFF.

This clonotype occurred once. The V call is TRBV20-1, the J call TRBJ2-3; D may correspond to TRBD1 or TRBD2 (5 bases each). The germline CDR1 and CDR2 sequences are DFQATT and SNEGSKA (reference sequence). The CDR3 is 12 residues long. The V end lost 5 bases, the J end lost 5 bases, and 11 bases lay between the germline ends. CDR3 in amino acids: CSAPGTGDTQYF. The CDR3 DNA reads as TGCAGTGCTCCGGGGACGGGAGATACGCAGTATTTT.

The chain is built from TRBV24-1 and TRBJ2-7; D is tentatively TRBD1 or TRBD2 (5 bases each). The CDR3 runs to 14 residues. Trimming removed 0 bases at V and 6 bases at J, with 11 bases between. CDR1 and CDR2 from the germline V gene are KGHDR and SFDVKD. In DNA, the CDR3 is TGTGCCACCAGTGATTTGCGAAGGGACGGCGAGCAGTACTTC. Translation gives CATSDLRRDGEQYF.

V usage is TRBV21-1 and J usage is TRBJ2-3; the table's D call TRBD1 went unverified against the DNA. TRBV21-1 is listed as a pseudogene. The CDR3 totals 17 residues. CDR3 loop: CASSNPGQGWGTNTQYF. DNA for the CDR3: TGTGCCAGCAGCAATCCCGGACAGGGATGGGGCACAAATACGCAGTATTTT.

This clonotype has just a few counts. The V and J genes are TRBV19 and TRBJ2-3; D ambiguous. The CDR3 totals 11 residues. Trimming cost V 3 bases and J 6 bases, with 4 bases left between them. Germline CDR1 LNHDA, CDR2 SQIVND (reference sequence). This CDR3 is CASSIRDTQYF. The CDR3 DNA sequence: TGTGCCAGTAGTATCCGGGATACGCAGTATTTT.

This clonotype was observed a few times. Being one base from a much bigger clone, this may be a read error. The V call is TRBV7-8, the J call TRBJ1-4, with D unresolved. The CDR3 spans 19 residues. Germline values: CDR1 SGHVS, CDR2 FQNEAQ. V lost 1 base and J lost 8, with 26 bases in between. CDR3 sequence: CASSLDRVPARKPQEKLFF. DNA for the CDR3: TGTGCCAGCAGCTTAGACCGGGTCCCCGCCCGAAAGCCCCAAGAAAAACTGTTTTTT. The full variable domain, with the rest looked up from reference TRBV7-8 and TRBJ1-4, is GAGVSQSPRYKVAKRGQDVALRCDPISGHVSLFWYQQALGQGPEFLTYFQNEAQLDKSGLPSDRFFAERPEGSVSTLKIQRTQQEDSAVYLCASSLDRVPARKPQEKLFFGSGTQLSVL.

On this clonotype: Germline is not matched at one junction end, which may reflect a read error. The rearrangement joins TRBV7-2 to TRBJ2-1, with TRBD2 matching over 7 bases. Per germline, CDR1 SGHTA and CDR2 FQGNSA. CDR3 length equals 15 residues. CDR3 sequence: CVSSAWGGSYNEQFF. The DNA for the CDR3 is TGTGTCAGCAGCGCCTGGGGGGGCTCCTACAATGAGCAGTTCTTC.

This clonotype was found many times. The chain carries TRBV12-3 or TRBV12-4 and TRBJ1-1, with D unresolved. Trimming left V 7 bases short and J 0 bases short, with 12 bases between. The CDR3 has 14 amino acids. The CDR3 DNA reads TGTGCCAGCAACTCAAGAGGGATGAACACTGAAGCTTTCTTT. Encoded protein: CASNSRGMNTEAFF.